This is a list of T cell receptor beta chains from one sample in a study of metastatic and nonmetastatic thyroid tumors. TCRdb re-called clones via MiXCR from the PCR reads. The sample yields 24,000 or so clones, 9.5% to 12% seen once. Sequenced sample: blood. The source of these receptors is a female donor with papillary thyroid cancer or a benign thyroid nodule (not recorded which). Some clones in this sample may be carry-over from other donors' samples. CDR3s include the opening cysteine and the closing phenylalanine or tryptophan.

V gene,CDR3 length,CDR3 protein
TRBV27,15,CASSTPRDRDNGYTF
TRBV6-4,13,CASRTDGQETQYF
TRBV4-1,14,CASSQVAGSQPQHF
TRBV6-5,13,CASSYGARTGYTF
TRBV11-2,13,CASRGGGYTEAFF
TRBV6-6,16,CASSYFGGFSNEKLFF
TRBV12-3/TRBV12-4,14,CASRRTSDSYEQYF
TRBV7-9,14,CASSTPTGAYEQYF
TRBV6-4,15,CASITGTRAYNEQFF
TRBV11-2,16,CASSPEGTRRNYEQYF
TRBV18,15,CASSQGLAGGGEQFF
TRBV2,11,CASSDLGAAHF
TRBV19,13,CASSIRSSSEQYF
TRBV12-3/TRBV12-4,15,CASSPGGSGIYEQYF
TRBV20-1,16,CSARDLGLAGGYEQYF
TRBV24-1,15,CATSDSGRADYGYTF
TRBV7-9,13,CASSPRGPYEQYF
TRBV12-3/TRBV12-4,15,CASSLQVGGPGELFF
TRBV9,15,CASDSTGTSANEQFF
TRBV27,14,CASRPLCGSTEAFF
TRBV30,12,CACQGQNYGYTF
TRBV11-2,16,CASSLDAGGSNYGYTF
TRBV4-2,14,CASSEDTYTGELFF
TRBV6-1,14,CASSQTLRGDKLFF
TRBV20-1,15,CSARDEFAVRNEQFF
TRBV27,15,CSSIRPGPNTGELFF